This T cell receptor beta chain was obtained from a study of blood T cell repertoires in COVID-19. Study information: From the United States, Italy and Spain came samples of acute and convalescent COVID-19. Sample material is recorded as cDNA or gDNA derived from T cells, B-cell-depleted T cells, or PBMCs.

The repertoire was sequenced with immunoSEQ multiplex PCR; TCRdb's copy has only in-frame clones and lacks some. The sample includes around 96,000 clones, over 90% seen only once; the top ten take 4% to 5.5%. The receptor comes from a human donor with active COVID-19. The donor label of this sample is uncertain. The source material was peripheral blood.

The CDR3 sequence is CATSDRFLAYNEQFF. The CDR3 DNA reads as TGTGCCACCAGTGACCGTTTTCTCGCCTACAATGAGCAGTTCTTC. This chain uses TRBV24-1 with TRBJ2-1; D not certain. The CDR3 is 15 residues long. V lost 4 bases and J lost 2, with 11 bases in between. Germline V gene data show CDR1 as KGHDR and CDR2 as SFDVKD.